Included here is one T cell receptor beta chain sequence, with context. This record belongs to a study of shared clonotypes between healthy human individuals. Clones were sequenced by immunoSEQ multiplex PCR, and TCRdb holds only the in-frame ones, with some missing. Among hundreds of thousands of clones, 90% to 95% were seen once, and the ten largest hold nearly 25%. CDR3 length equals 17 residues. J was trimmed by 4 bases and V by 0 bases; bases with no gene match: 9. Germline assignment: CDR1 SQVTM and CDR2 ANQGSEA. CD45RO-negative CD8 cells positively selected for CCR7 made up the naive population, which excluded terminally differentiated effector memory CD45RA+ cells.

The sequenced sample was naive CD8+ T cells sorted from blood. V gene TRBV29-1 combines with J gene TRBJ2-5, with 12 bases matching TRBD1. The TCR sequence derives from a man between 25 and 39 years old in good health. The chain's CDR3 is CSVEELGTGGMGETQYF. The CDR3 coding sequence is TGCAGCGTTGAAGAATTGGGGACAGGGGGCATGGGAGAGACCCAGTACTTC.